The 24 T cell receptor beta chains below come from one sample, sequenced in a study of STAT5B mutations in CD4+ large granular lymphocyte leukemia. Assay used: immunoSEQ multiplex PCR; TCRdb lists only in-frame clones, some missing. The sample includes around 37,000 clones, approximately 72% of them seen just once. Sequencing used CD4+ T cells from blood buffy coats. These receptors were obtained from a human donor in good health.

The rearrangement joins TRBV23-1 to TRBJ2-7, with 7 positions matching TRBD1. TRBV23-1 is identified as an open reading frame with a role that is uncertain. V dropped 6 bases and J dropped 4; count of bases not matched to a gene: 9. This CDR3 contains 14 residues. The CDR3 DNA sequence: TGCGCCAGCAGCCGACAGGGATGGAGTTACGAGCAGTACTTC. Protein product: CASSRQGWSYEQYF.

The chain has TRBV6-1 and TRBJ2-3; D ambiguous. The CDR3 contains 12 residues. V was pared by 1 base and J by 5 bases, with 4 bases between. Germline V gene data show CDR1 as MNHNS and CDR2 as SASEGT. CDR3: CASSEGRDTQYF. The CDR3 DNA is TGTGCCAGCAGTGAAGGTCGAGATACGCAGTATTTT.

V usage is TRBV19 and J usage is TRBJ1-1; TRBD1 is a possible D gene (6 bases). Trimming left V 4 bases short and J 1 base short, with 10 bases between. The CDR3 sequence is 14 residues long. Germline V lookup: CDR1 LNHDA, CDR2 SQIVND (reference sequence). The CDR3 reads CASSRGQWNTEAFF. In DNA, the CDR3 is TGTGCCAGTAGTAGAGGACAGTGGAACACTGAAGCTTTCTTT.

CDR3: CASRAGTDYYNEQFF. CDR3 nucleotides: TGTGCCAGCAGGGCCGGGACAGACTACTACAATGAGCAGTTCTTC. The gene calls are TRBV6-1 and TRBJ2-1; 7 bases match TRBD1. V was pared by 6 bases and J by 3 bases, with 8 bases of the junction left unmatched. Looked up from germline, CDR1 is MNHNS and CDR2 is SASEGT. The length of the CDR3 is 15 residues.

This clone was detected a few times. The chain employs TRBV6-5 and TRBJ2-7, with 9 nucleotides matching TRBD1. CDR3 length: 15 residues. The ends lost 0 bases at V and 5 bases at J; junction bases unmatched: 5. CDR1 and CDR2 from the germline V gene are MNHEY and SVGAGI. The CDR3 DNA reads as TGTGCCAGCAGTTACTCGGGACAGGGAGGCCACGAGCAGTACTTC. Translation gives CASSYSGQGGHEQYF.

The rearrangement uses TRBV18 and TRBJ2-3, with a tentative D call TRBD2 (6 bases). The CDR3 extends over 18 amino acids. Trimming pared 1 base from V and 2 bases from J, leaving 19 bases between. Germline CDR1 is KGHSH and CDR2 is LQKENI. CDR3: CASSPQLYERASTDTQYF. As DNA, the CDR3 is TGTGCCAGCTCACCACAGTTATATGAGCGGGCCTCCACAGATACGCAGTATTTT.

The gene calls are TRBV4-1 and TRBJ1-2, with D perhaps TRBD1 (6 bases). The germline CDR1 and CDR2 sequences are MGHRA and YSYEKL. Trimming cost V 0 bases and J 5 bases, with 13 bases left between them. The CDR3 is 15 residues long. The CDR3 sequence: CASSQDSQGYYGYTF. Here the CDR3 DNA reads TGCGCCAGCAGCCAAGATAGCCAGGGGTATTATGGCTACACCTTC.

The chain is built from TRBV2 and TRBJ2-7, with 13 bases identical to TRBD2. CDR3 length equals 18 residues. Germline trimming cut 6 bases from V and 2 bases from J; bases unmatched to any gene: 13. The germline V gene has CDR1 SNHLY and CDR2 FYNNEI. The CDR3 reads CASSFSLAGGRKAYEQYF. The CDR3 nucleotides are TGTGCCAGCAGCTTCTCACTAGCGGGAGGGCGTAAGGCCTACGAGCAGTACTTC.

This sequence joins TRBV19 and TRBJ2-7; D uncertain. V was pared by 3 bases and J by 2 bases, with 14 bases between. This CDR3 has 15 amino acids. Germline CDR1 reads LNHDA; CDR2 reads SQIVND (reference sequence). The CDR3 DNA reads TGTGCCAGTAGTATCCTCCCTGGGTCGACCTACGAGCAGTACTTC. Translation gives CASSILPGSTYEQYF.

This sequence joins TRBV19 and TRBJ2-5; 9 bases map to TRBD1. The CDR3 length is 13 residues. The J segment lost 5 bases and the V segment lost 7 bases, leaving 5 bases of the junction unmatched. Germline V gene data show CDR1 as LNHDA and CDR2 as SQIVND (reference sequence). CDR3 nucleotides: TGTGCCAGTACTGACAGGGGGGGGGAGACCCAGTACTTC. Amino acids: CASTDRGGETQYF.

CDR3 coding DNA: TGTGCCAGCTCTCCGGGACGGCGTAATGAAAAACTGTTTTTT. It yields the protein CASSPGRRNEKLFF. This chain links TRBV18 with TRBJ1-4; weak D call: TRBD1 (5 bases). Trimming took off 6 bases at V and 4 bases at J, with 12 bases between the two ends. CDR1 KGHSH and CDR2 LQKENI come from the germline V gene. This CDR3 region has 14 residues.

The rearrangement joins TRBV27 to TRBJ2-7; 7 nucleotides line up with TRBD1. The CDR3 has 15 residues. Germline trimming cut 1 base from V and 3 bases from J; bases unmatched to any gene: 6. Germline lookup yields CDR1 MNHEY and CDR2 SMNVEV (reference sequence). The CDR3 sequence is CASSLLTGFRYEQYF. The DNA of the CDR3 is TGTGCCAGCAGTTTATTGACAGGGTTCCGCTACGAGCAGTACTTC.

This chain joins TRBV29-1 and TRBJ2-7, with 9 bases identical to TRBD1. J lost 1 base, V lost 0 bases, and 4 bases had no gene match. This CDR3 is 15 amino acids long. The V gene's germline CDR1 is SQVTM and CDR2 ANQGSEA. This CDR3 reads CSVEDSGTGSYEQYF. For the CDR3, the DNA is TGCAGCGTTGAAGATTCCGGGACAGGGTCCTACGAGCAGTACTTC.

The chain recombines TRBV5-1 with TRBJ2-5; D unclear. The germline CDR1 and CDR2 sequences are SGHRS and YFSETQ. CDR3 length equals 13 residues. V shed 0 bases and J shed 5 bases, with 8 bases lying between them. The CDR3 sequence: CASSLGGYETQYF. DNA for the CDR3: TGCGCCAGCAGCTTGGGGGGTTACGAGACCCAGTACTTC.

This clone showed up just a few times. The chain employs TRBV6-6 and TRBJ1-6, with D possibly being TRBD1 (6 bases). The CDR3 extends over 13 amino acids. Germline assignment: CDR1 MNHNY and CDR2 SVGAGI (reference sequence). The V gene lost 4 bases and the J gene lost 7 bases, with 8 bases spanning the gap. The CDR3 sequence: CASSSRGNSPLHF. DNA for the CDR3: TGTGCCAGCAGTTCCAGGGGCAATTCACCCCTCCACTTT.

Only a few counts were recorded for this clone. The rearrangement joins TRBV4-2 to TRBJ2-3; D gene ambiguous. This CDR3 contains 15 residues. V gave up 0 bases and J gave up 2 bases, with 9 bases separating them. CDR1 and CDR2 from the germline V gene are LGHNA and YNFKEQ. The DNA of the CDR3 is TGTGCCAGCAGCCAAGAGGCCCAGCTCACAGATACGCAGTATTTT. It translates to CASSQEAQLTDTQYF.

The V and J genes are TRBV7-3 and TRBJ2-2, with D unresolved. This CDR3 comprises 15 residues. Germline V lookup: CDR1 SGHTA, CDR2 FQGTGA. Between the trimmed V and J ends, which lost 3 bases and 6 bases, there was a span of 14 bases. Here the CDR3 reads CASSFSAHRAGELFF. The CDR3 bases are TGTGCCAGCAGCTTCTCGGCGCATCGGGCCGGGGAGCTGTTTTTT.

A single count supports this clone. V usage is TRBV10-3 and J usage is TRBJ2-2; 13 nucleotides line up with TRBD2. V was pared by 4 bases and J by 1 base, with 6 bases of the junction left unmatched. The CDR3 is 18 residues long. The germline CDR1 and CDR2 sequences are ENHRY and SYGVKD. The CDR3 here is CAISGGTSGGVNTGELFF. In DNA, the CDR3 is TGTGCCATCAGTGGTGGTACTAGCGGGGGGGTGAACACCGGGGAGCTGTTTTTT.

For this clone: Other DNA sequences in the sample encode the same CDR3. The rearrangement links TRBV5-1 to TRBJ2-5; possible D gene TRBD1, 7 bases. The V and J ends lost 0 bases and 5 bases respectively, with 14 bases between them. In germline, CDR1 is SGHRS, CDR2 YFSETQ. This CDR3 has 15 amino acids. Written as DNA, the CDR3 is TGCGCCAGCAGCTTGGGACAGGGTGGAGGGGAGACCCAGTACTTC. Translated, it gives CASSLGQGGGETQYF. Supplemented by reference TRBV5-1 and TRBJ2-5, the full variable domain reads KAGVTQTPRYLIKTRGQQVTLSCSPISGHRSVSWYQQTPGQGLQFLFEYFSETQRNKGNFPGRFSGRQFSNSRSEMNVSTLELGDSALYLCASSLGQGGGETQYFGPGTRLLVL.

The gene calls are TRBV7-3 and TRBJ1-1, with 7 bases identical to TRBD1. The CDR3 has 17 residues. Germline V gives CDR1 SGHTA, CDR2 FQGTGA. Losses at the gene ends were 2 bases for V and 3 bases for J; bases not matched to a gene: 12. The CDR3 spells CASSLGLQGFEDTEAFF. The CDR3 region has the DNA TGTGCCAGCAGCTTAGGATTACAGGGGTTCGAGGACACTGAAGCTTTCTTT.

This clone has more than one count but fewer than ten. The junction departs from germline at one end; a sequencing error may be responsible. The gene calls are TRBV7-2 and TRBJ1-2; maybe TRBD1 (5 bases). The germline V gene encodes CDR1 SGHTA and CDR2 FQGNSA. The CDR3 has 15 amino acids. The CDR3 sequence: CASSWAGQASTEGAF. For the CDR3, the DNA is TGTGCCAGCAGCTGGGCCGGGCAGGCCTCCACCGAAGGGGCGTTC.

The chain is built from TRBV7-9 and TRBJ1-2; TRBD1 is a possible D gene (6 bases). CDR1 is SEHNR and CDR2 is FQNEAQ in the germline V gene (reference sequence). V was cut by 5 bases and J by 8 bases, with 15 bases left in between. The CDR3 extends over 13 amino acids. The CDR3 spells CASSLTGYSGYTF. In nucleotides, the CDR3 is TGTGCCAGCAGCCTAACAGGGTATAGCGGCTACACCTTC.

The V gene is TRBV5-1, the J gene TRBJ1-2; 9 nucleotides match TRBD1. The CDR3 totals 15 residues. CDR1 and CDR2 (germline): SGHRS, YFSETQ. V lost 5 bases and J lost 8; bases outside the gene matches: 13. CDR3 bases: TGCGCCAGCAGTCAGGGACAGGGCATTACGGAAGGCTACACCTTC. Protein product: CASSQGQGITEGYTF.

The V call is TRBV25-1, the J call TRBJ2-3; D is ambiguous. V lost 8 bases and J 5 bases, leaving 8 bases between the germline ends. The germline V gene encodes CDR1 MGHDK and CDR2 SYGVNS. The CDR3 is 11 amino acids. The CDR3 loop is CASSVGDTQYF. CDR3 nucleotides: TGTGCCAGCTCCGTGGGAGATACGCAGTATTTT. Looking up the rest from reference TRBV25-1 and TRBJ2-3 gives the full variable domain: EADIYQTPRYLVIGTGKKITLECSQTMGHDKMYWYQQDPGMELHLIHYSYGVNSTEKGDLSSESTVSRIRTEHFPLTLESARPSHTSQYLCASSVGDTQYFGPGTRLTVL.